This passage covers 10 T cell receptor beta chains from one sample sequenced in a study of T cells in Graves' hyperthyroidism and ophthalmopathy. There were TCR beta CDR3 regions amplified from RNA transcripts. RT-PCR in the first round (using the HTBI primer set) targeted the TCR CDR3. One entry per CDR3 protein results from TCRdb running MiXCR on the multiplex PCR reads. The table records 550,000 to 650,000 distinct CDR3 sequences, approximately 15% of them present only once. The source material was blood. All receptors derive from a woman in her 30s with Graves' hyperthyroidism that later progressed to Graves' ophthalmopathy.

This clonotype was seen repeatedly, ten times or more. The chain carries TRBV12-3 or TRBV12-4 and TRBJ1-1, with D possibly being TRBD1 (5 bases). This CDR3 is built from 16 residues. V was shortened by 5 bases and J by 1 base, with 17 bases between the two germline ends. CDR3 in DNA: TGTGCCAGCAGTCCTCCCCGGGGCCATAAGAACACTGAAGCTTTCTTT. This gives the protein CASSPPRGHKNTEAFF.

The table lists this clonotype with many counts. The CDR3 protein is CASSFGGLSYNEQFF. In nucleotides, the CDR3 is TGTGCCAGCAGTTTCGGCGGGCTCTCCTACAATGAGCAGTTCTTC. The chain is built from TRBV28 and TRBJ2-1; the D gene is possibly TRBD2 (5 bases). The germline V gene encodes CDR1 MDHEN and CDR2 SYDVKM. V dropped 3 bases and J dropped 0 bases, with 9 bases sitting between them. The CDR3 is 15 residues long.

This clonotype was observed at least ten times. The chain recombines TRBV24-1 with TRBJ2-2; D is perhaps TRBD1 (6 bases). V was pared by 12 bases and J by 1 base, with 11 bases between. This CDR3 comprises 13 residues. Germline CDR1 and CDR2: KGHDR and SFDVKD. The DNA of the CDR3 is TGTGCCGCCCGGACAGAGAACACCGGGGAGCTGTTTTTT. This gives the protein CAARTENTGELFF.

This clonotype appeared many times. The chain uses TRBV20-1 and TRBJ1-1; D may be TRBD1 (5 bases). In germline, CDR1 is DFQATT, CDR2 SNEGSKA (reference sequence). The ends were cut back, 3 bases at V and 4 bases at J, with 27 bases in the middle. The length of the CDR3 is 18 residues. The chain's CDR3 is CSASQPSDRGWGGTEAFF. The CDR3 region has the DNA TGCAGTGCTAGCCAACCCAGTGATAGGGGCTGGGGGGGCACTGAAGCTTTCTTT.

This clonotype occurred a few times. The chain carries TRBV9 and TRBJ2-7, with D perhaps matching TRBD2 (6 bases). The CDR3 contains 15 residues. Germline CDR1 reads SGDLS; CDR2 reads YYNGEE. V was clipped by 4 bases and J by 3 bases, with 17 bases between them. In DNA, the CDR3 is TGTGCCAGCAGCTCTAGGGCGGGGTTAGACTACGAGCAGTACTTC. Protein: CASSSRAGLDYEQYF.

This clonotype was picked up many times. The chain combines TRBV29-1 with TRBJ2-5; no definite D call. CDR3 length equals 12 residues. Trimming shortened V by 4 bases and J by 1 base, and 7 bases separated the two germline ends. Per germline, CDR1 SQVTM and CDR2 ANQGSEA. The CDR3 DNA reads as TGCAGCGTTGCGAGCGCCCAAGAGACCCAGTACTTC. The encoded protein is CSVASAQETQYF.

This clonotype was detected many times. The chain joins TRBV30 to TRBJ2-1; 7 nucleotides align to TRBD2. The germline V gene encodes CDR1 GTSNPN and CDR2 SVGIG (reference sequence). This CDR3 contains 12 residues. The J segment lost 8 bases and the V segment lost 7 bases, leaving 8 bases of the junction unmatched. The CDR3, as DNA: TGTGCCTCGACCACGGGAGGCTATGAGCAGTTCTTC. Its translation: CASTTGGYEQFF.

This clonotype occurred many times. V is TRBV12-3 or TRBV12-4 and J is TRBJ2-7; possible D gene TRBD2, 5 bases. Trimming removed 1 base from V and 7 bases from J, with 8 bases in between. The CDR3 runs to 12 residues. The CDR3 bases are TGTGCCAGCAGTTTAGTGACGGGGGAGCAGTACTTC. Translated, it gives CASSLVTGEQYF.

This chain uses TRBV6-1 with TRBJ2-3; perhaps TRBD1 as D (5 bases). The V and J ends lost 5 bases and 6 bases respectively, with 18 bases between them. The CDR3 runs to 15 residues. CDR1 MNHNS and CDR2 SASEGT come from the germline V gene. Written as DNA, the CDR3 is TGTGCCAGCAGTCCGTCAGGGCAGCGACTTGATACGCAGTATTTT. This translates into CASSPSGQRLDTQYF.

V is TRBV6-1 and J is TRBJ2-6; D may be TRBD2 (5 bases). V lost 6 bases to trimming and J lost 2 bases, with 11 bases between them. The germline V gene encodes CDR1 MNHNS and CDR2 SASEGT. This CDR3 has 15 amino acids. The CDR3 region has the DNA TGTGCCAGCAGGGACCTGAGGGCTGGGGCCAACGTCCTGACTTTC. It encodes CASRDLRAGANVLTF.